The 18 T cell receptor beta chains listed next were all sequenced from one sample in a study of blood T cell repertoires in COVID-19. Produced via immunoSEQ multiplex PCR; TCRdb's table is partial and in-frame only. The sample has more than 250,000 clones, 87% seen once. The sequenced sample was peripheral blood. All receptors derive from a man aged 45-65 years with active or convalescent COVID-19.

V is TRBV2 and J is TRBJ1-4; 7 bases match TRBD1. V gave up 6 bases and J gave up 6 bases; unmatched junction bases: 16. The CDR3 is made up of 17 amino acids. Germline CDR1 and CDR2: SNHLY and FYNNEI. Here the CDR3 reads CASRRGGGGPPDEKLFF. The CDR3 nucleotides are TGTGCCAGCAGGAGAGGAGGGGGCGGGCCCCCCGATGAAAAACTGTTTTTT.

This clone was detected a few times. The rearrangement links TRBV30 to TRBJ1-6; TRBD1 is a possible D gene (5 bases). This CDR3 spans 12 amino acids. CDR1 and CDR2 from the germline V gene are GTSNPN and SVGIG (reference sequence). Trimming removed 4 bases at V and 12 bases at J, with 13 bases between. The chain's CDR3 is CAWKRGWGPLHF. The DNA for the CDR3 is TGTGCCTGGAAGCGGGGGTGGGGACCCCTCCACTTT.

V gene TRBV24-1 combines with J gene TRBJ2-5, with D possibly TRBD1 on 6 matching bases. The CDR3 covers 15 residues. Trimming cost V 2 bases and J 1 base, with 10 bases left between them. Germline values: CDR1 KGHDR, CDR2 SFDVKD. In nucleotides, the CDR3 is TGTGCCACCAGTGATTCCAGGGGAATCCAAGAGACCCAGTACTTC. Translated: CATSDSRGIQETQYF.

The chain recombines TRBV2 with TRBJ1-1, with 8 bases matching TRBD1. From germline, CDR1 is SNHLY and CDR2 FYNNEI. V gave up 6 bases and J gave up 3 bases; unmatched junction bases: 6. The CDR3 extends over 14 amino acids. As DNA, the CDR3 is TGTGCCAGCAGGGTGGACAGGGTAGACACTGAAGCTTTCTTT. Its translation: CASRVDRVDTEAFF.

The chain links TRBV19 to TRBJ1-5; possible D gene TRBD1, 5 bases. This CDR3 is built from 15 residues. CDR1 is LNHDA and CDR2 is SQIVND in the germline V gene (reference sequence). The V and J ends lost 4 bases and 0 bases respectively, with 10 bases between them. CDR3 sequence: CASSSGTDSNQPQHF. CDR3 coding DNA: TGTGCCAGTAGTAGCGGGACGGATAGCAATCAGCCCCAGCATTTT. Complete variable domain (other parts from reference TRBV19 and TRBJ1-5): DGGITQSPKYLFRKEGQNVTLSCEQNLNHDAMYWYRQDPGQGLRLIYYSQIVNDFQKGDIAEGYSVSREKKESFPLTVTSAQKNPTAFYLCASSSGTDSNQPQHFGDGTRLSIL.

This clone was found once. The CDR3 DNA is TGTGCCAGCAGTGAGAGCTTTTTGCGTGATTCACCCCTCCACTTT. Its protein product is CASSESFLRDSPLHF. The V call is TRBV2, the J call TRBJ1-6; no clear D. The CDR3 totals 15 residues. CDR1 and CDR2 (germline): SNHLY, FYNNEI. With 3 bases removed from V and 8 bases from J, the gap between germline ends came to 14 bases.

This chain connects TRBV3-1 (or the pseudogene TRBV3-2) to TRBJ2-7; D remains ambiguous. CDR1 and CDR2 from the germline V gene are LGHDT and YNNKEL (reference sequence). The CDR3 extends over 12 amino acids. V was trimmed by 0 bases and J by 4 bases, leaving 4 bases between them. The CDR3 is CASSQDAYEQYF. The CDR3 bases are TGTGCCAGCAGCCAAGATGCGTACGAGCAGTACTTC.

On this clone itself: Other DNA sequences in the sample encode the same CDR3. The rearrangement uses TRBV7-9 and TRBJ1-2, with D possibly being TRBD1 (5 bases). This CDR3 contains 13 residues. Trimming removed 1 base at V and 8 bases at J, with 11 bases between. Germline V gene sequence: CDR1 SEHNR, CDR2 FQNEAQ (reference sequence). CDR3 nucleotides: TGTGCCAGCAGCTTAGGCCAGGGTGAAGGCTACACCTTC. Translation: CASSLGQGEGYTF.

This clone occurred once. The J gene is TRBJ2-6, the V gene TRBV4-2; D is perhaps TRBD1 (6 bases). The germline V gene has CDR1 LGHNA and CDR2 YNFKEQ. V dropped 3 bases and J dropped 1 base, with 10 bases sitting between them. The CDR3 is 16 residues long. The CDR3 here is CASSHTGRSGANVLTF. DNA of the CDR3: TGTGCCAGCAGCCACACAGGGAGATCTGGGGCCAACGTCCTGACTTTC.

The chain is built from TRBV27 and TRBJ1-3, with no clear D. The CDR3 runs to 15 residues. Trimming cost V 0 bases and J 3 bases, with 9 bases left between them. The V gene's germline CDR1 is MNHEY and CDR2 SMNVEV (reference sequence). CDR3 loop: CASSLSPGDGNTIYF. As DNA, the CDR3 is TGTGCCAGCAGTTTATCGCCCGGGGATGGAAACACCATATATTTT.

The rearrangement links TRBV2 to TRBJ1-1; 7 positions agree with TRBD1. V lost 7 bases, J lost 1 base, and 6 bases stayed unmatched. Germline CDR1 and CDR2: SNHLY and FYNNEI. CDR3 size: 14 residues. The CDR3 DNA sequence: TGTGCCAGCATTGAGGGGGCCTCGAACACTGAAGCTTTCTTT. Its translation: CASIEGASNTEAFF.

This chain uses TRBV9 with TRBJ2-3; D is unresolved. V shed 4 bases and J shed 1 base, with 10 bases lying between them. Germline lookup yields CDR1 SGDLS and CDR2 YYNGEE. The CDR3 sequence is 14 residues long. This CDR3 reads CASSRPVGTDTQYF. CDR3 in DNA: TGTGCCAGCAGCCGCCCGGTGGGCACAGATACGCAGTATTTT.

This clone has more than one count but fewer than ten. The chain links TRBV6-5 to TRBJ1-5; possible D gene TRBD1, 5 bases. Trimming cost V 7 bases and J 2 bases, with 15 bases left between them. Per germline, CDR1 MNHEY and CDR2 SVGAGI. The CDR3 has 15 amino acids. This CDR3 is CASTKTQGGNQPQHF. CDR3 coding DNA: TGTGCCAGCACAAAGACCCAAGGGGGCAATCAGCCCCAGCATTTT.

This rearrangement joins TRBV11-3 to TRBJ2-1; D gene unclear. Trimming removed 5 bases at V and 4 bases at J, with 6 bases between. CDR1 and CDR2 (germline): SGHNT, YENEEA. This CDR3 is built from 12 residues. The CDR3 region has the DNA TGTGCCAGCAGCCAGACTTACAATGAGCAGTTCTTC. This codes for CASSQTYNEQFF.

The rearrangement uses TRBV6-8 and TRBJ2-7, with TRBD1 identical over 8 bases. This CDR3 region has 13 residues. CDR1 is MNHGY and CDR2 is SAAAGT in the germline V gene. Losses at the gene ends were 8 bases for V and 5 bases for J; bases not matched to a gene: 8. This CDR3 reads CASPFQGAHEQYF. Written as DNA, the CDR3 is TGTGCCAGCCCCTTCCAGGGGGCCCACGAGCAGTACTTC.

This chain's CDR3 is CATSKGASQTDTQYF. The CDR3 DNA follows: TGTGCCACCAGCAAAGGGGCTTCACAGACAGATACGCAGTATTTT. This chain uses TRBV15 with TRBJ2-3; D might be TRBD1 (5 bases). V was cut by 4 bases and J by 3 bases, with 14 bases left in between. Germline V gene data show CDR1 as LNHNV and CDR2 as YYDKDF (reference sequence). The CDR3 is 15 amino acids.

The chain links TRBV5-1 to TRBJ2-3; 11 positions match TRBD2. The germline V gene has CDR1 SGHRS and CDR2 YFSETQ. The CDR3 sequence is 14 residues long. The V gene end was trimmed by 1 base and the J gene end by 6 bases; junction bases not matched to a gene: 1. As DNA, the CDR3 is TGCGCCAGCAGCTTGACTAGCGGGAGTGATACGCAGTATTTT. This gives the protein CASSLTSGSDTQYF.

The chain joins TRBV10-3 to TRBJ1-2; tentative D call: TRBD1 (6 bases). Germline V gene sequence: CDR1 ENHRY, CDR2 SYGVKD. CDR3 length: 15 amino acids. Trimming took 3 bases from V and 5 from J, leaving 16 bases between them. The CDR3 DNA reads TGTGCCATCAGTGAACAGGGTACCCCTCTTTATGGCTACACCTTC. Translated, it gives CAISEQGTPLYGYTF.